This T cell receptor beta chain emerged from a study of blood T cell repertoires in COVID-19. Study-wide context: PBMCs, B-cell-depleted T cells, or T cells provided the cDNA or gDNA that made up the material.

Germline CDR1 is MDHEN and CDR2 is SYDVKM. V lost 7 bases and J 5 bases, leaving 21 bases between the germline ends. The length of the CDR3 is 15 residues. The data were produced by immunoSEQ multiplex PCR, yet TCRdb's version contains in-frame clones alone and is incomplete. The sample yields approximately 290,000 clones, approximately 91% seen once. The chain has TRBV28 and TRBJ2-7, with D perhaps TRBD1 (5 bases). The sequencing input was peripheral blood. This clonotype was obtained from a woman between 25 and 40 years old with COVID-19, enrolled during active disease. CDR3 protein: CASNYGRQLNHEQYF. The CDR3 coding sequence is TGTGCCAGCAACTACGGCCGACAGCTGAACCACGAGCAGTACTTC.